One sample yielded the 7 T cell receptor beta chains listed below, sequenced in a study of blood T cell repertoires in COVID-19. Profiled with immunoSEQ multiplex PCR; TCRdb holds only in-frame clones, not every one. The sample contains around 180,000 clones, 80% to 90% of which appear only once. Material for sequencing was peripheral blood. Receptors were obtained from a man aged 60 to 75 with acute or convalescent COVID-19.

The chain joins TRBV20-1 to TRBJ2-1; D is possibly TRBD1 (8 bases). In germline, CDR1 is DFQATT, CDR2 SNEGSKA (reference sequence). V was trimmed by 6 bases and J by 14 bases, leaving 14 bases between them. The CDR3 consists of 10 residues. The CDR3 bases are TGCAGTGCCGAACAGGGGGGGGAGTTCTTC. As protein: CSAEQGGEFF.

The J gene is TRBJ2-7, the V gene TRBV6-5; D perhaps matches TRBD2 (6 bases). V gave up 0 bases and J gave up 1 base, with 13 bases separating them. The germline V gene has CDR1 MNHEY and CDR2 SVGAGI. The CDR3 runs 16 residues. CDR3 coding DNA: TGTGCCAGCAGTTACTCGACGACTAGTCAGTCCTACGAGCAGTACTTC. Protein sequence: CASSYSTTSQSYEQYF.

For this clone: The junction departs from the called germline gene at one end, perhaps through a read error. CDR3 in DNA: TGTGCCAGCAGTTTATTAGCGGCGGGACAGGGATCCTTT. Its translation is CASSLLAAGQGSF. This chain joins TRBV28 and TRBJ1-1, with 9 bases aligning to TRBD1. The V gene's germline CDR1 is MDHEN and CDR2 SYDVKM. The CDR3 has 13 amino acids.

With regard to this clone: This sample includes further DNA sequences coding for the same CDR3. V usage is TRBV5-6 and J usage is TRBJ1-4; D uncertain. The CDR3 totals 14 residues. Germline-derived CDR1 and CDR2 are SGHDT and YYEEEE. The V end was cut by 0 bases, the J end by 5 bases, with 8 bases between. The CDR3 DNA is TGTGCCAGCAGCTTGGCGGGGTTAAATGAAAAACTGTTTTTT. This sequence encodes CASSLAGLNEKLFF.

The J gene is TRBJ1-6, the V gene TRBV30; D gene uncertain. Trimming stripped 4 bases from V and 9 bases from J, with 10 bases between. Germline CDR1 reads GTSNPN; CDR2 reads SVGIG (reference sequence). CDR3 length: 12 amino acids. The CDR3 sequence is CAWNEGSSPLHF. The CDR3 region has the DNA TGTGCCTGGAACGAGGGCAGTTCACCCCTCCACTTT.

J is TRBJ2-3 and V is TRBV6-4, with TRBD2 matching 7 bases. The ends lost 6 bases at V and 6 bases at J; junction bases unmatched: 15. The CDR3 contains 16 residues. The germline CDR1 and CDR2 sequences are MRHNA and SNTAGT. The DNA for the CDR3 is TGTGCCAGCAGACCCTGGGAGCGGGAAGTCCTGGATACGCAGTATTTT. Its translation is CASRPWEREVLDTQYF.

The V and J genes are TRBV5-4 and TRBJ1-1; 8 nucleotides align to TRBD1. CDR3 length: 15 residues. CDR1 and CDR2 from the germline V gene are SGHNT and YYREEE (reference sequence). With V trimmed by 1 base and J by 1 base, 3 bases remained unmatched. In DNA form, the CDR3 reads TGTGCCAGCAGCTTGAGGGGGACAGGGAACACTGAAGCTTTCTTT. Translating it yields CASSLRGTGNTEAFF.